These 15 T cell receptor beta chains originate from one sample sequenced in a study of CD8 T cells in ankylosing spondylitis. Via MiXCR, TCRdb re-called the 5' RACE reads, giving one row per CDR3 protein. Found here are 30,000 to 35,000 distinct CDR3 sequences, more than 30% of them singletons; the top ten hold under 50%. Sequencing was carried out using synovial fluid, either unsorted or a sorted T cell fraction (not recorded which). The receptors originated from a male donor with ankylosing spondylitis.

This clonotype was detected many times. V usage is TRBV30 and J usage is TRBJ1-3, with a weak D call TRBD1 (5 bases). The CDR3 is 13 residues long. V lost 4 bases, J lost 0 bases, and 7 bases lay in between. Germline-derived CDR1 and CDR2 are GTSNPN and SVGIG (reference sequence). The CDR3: CAWTDTSGNTIYF. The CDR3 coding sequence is TGTGCCTGGACGGACACCTCTGGAAACACCATATATTTT.

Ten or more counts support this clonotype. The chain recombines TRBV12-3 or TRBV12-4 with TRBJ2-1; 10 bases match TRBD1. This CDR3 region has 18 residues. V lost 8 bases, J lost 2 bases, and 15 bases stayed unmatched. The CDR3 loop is CASVKGQGDYRPYNEQFF. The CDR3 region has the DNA TGTGCCAGCGTCAAAGGACAGGGGGATTATAGGCCCTACAATGAGCAGTTCTTC.

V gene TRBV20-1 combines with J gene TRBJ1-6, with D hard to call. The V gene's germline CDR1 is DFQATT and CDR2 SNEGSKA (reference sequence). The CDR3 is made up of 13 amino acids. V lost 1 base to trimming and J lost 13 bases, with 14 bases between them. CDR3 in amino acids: CSARVQEASPLHF. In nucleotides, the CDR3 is TGCAGTGCTAGAGTTCAGGAGGCGAGCCCCCTCCACTTT.

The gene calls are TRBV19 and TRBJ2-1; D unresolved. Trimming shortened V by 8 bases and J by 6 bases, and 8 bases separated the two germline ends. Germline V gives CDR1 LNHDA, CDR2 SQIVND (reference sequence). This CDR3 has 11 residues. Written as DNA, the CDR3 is TGTGCCAGTGGGCCCCCCAATGAGCAGTTCTTC. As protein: CASGPPNEQFF.

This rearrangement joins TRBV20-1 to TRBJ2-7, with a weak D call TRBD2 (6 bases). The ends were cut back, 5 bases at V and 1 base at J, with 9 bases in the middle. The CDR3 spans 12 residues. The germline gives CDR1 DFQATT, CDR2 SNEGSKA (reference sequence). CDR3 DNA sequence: TGCAGTGCTCCACGGGGGTCCTACGAGCAGTACTTC. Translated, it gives CSAPRGSYEQYF.

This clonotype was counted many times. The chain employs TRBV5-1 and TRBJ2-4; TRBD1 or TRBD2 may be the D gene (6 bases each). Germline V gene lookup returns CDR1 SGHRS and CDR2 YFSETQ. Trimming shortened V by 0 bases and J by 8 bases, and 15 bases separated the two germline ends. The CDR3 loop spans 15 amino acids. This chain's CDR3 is CASSLVGGDLDIQYF. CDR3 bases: TGCGCCAGCAGCTTGGTGGGGGGCGATTTAGACATTCAGTACTTC.

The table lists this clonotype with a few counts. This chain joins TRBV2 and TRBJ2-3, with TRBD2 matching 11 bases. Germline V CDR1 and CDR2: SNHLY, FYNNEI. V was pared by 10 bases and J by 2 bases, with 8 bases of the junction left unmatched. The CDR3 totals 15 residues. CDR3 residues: CAIPRLAGNTDTQYF. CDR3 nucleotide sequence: TGTGCCATTCCACGACTAGCGGGGAACACAGATACGCAGTATTTT.

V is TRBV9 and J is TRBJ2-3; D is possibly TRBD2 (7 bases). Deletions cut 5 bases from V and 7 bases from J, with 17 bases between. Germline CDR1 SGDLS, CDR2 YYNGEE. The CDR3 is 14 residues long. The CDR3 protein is CASSDTGGENTQYF. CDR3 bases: TGTGCCAGCAGTGATACGGGGGGCGAAAATACGCAGTATTTT.

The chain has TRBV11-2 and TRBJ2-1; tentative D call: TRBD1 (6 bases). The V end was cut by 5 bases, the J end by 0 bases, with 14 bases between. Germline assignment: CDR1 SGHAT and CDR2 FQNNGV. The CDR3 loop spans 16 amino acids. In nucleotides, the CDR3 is TGTGCCAGCAGCCCCCGGACAGAAAGCTCCTACAATGAGCAGTTCTTC. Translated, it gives CASSPRTESSYNEQFF.

The DNA of the CDR3 is TGCAGTGCTAGAGTATGGGTGGAGCGGGAGTACGCAGATACGCAGTATTTT. Translating gives CSARVWVEREYADTQYF. V gene TRBV20-1 combines with J gene TRBJ2-3; 8 bases map to TRBD2. This CDR3 spans 17 amino acids. Germline V gives CDR1 DFQATT, CDR2 SNEGSKA (reference sequence). V gave up 1 base and J gave up 4 bases; unmatched junction bases: 13.

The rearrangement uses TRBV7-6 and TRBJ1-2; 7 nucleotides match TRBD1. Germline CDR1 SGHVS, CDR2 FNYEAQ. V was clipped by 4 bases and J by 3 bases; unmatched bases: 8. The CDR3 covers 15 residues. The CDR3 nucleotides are TGTGCCAGCAGCTCGGGGACAGCTAACGACTATGGCTACACCTTC. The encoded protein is CASSSGTANDYGYTF.

DNA for the CDR3: TGTGCCAGTAGTCGGGACCTCAAGTCACCCCTCCACTTT. Residues: CASSRDLKSPLHF. The chain carries TRBV19 and TRBJ1-6; D perhaps matches TRBD1 (5 bases). Trimming took off 5 bases at V and 10 bases at J, with 12 bases between the two ends. CDR1 is LNHDA, CDR2 SQIVND, per germline (reference sequence). This CDR3 region has 13 residues.

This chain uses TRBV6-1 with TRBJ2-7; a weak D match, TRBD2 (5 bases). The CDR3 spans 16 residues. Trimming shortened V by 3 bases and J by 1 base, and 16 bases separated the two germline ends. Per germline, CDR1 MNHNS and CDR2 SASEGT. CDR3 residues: CASSDIVRLASYEQYV. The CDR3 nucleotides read TGTGCCAGCAGTGATATAGTCCGGCTAGCTTCCTACGAGCAGTACGTC.

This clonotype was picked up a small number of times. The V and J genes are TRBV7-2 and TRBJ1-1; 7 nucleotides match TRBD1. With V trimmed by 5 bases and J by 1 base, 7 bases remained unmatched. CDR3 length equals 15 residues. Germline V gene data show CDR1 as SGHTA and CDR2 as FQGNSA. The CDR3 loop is CASSLLTGWNTEAFF. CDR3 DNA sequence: TGTGCCAGCAGCCTCCTGACAGGGTGGAACACTGAAGCTTTCTTT.

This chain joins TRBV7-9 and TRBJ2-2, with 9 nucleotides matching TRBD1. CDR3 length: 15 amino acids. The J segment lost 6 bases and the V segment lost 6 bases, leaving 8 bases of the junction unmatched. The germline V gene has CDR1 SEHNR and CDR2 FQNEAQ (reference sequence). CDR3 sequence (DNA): TGTGCCAGCAGAGATATGGGACAGGGCGCCGGGGAGCTGTTTTTT. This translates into CASRDMGQGAGELFF.